The 20 T cell receptor beta chains reported below all come from one sample, sequenced in a study of shared clonotypes between healthy human individuals. Measured with immunoSEQ multiplex PCR; TCRdb has only the in-frame clones, and not every one. The sample lists fewer than 850,000 clones, roughly 70% occurring once. The sample taken for sequencing was memory CD4+ T cells sorted from blood. Regarding subset: CD45RA-negative fraction. These receptors were taken from a woman aged 30 to 39 in good health.

The chain employs TRBV28 and TRBJ2-1, with D possibly matching TRBD2 (5 bases). Germline V gene sequence: CDR1 MDHEN, CDR2 SYDVKM. The V end lost 7 bases, the J end lost 1 base, and 17 bases lay between the germline ends. The CDR3 is made up of 16 amino acids. The CDR3 sequence is CASIKKGLASYNEQFF. The CDR3 nucleotides are TGTGCCAGCATCAAGAAAGGACTGGCTTCCTACAATGAGCAGTTCTTC.

The V and J genes are TRBV6-5 and TRBJ2-2, with a weak D call TRBD2 (5 bases). The CDR3 consists of 13 residues. Germline-derived CDR1 and CDR2 are MNHEY and SVGAGI. V was clipped by 6 bases and J by 5 bases, with 10 bases between them. DNA of the CDR3: TGTGCCAGCAGGAGGGATGGGACCGGGGAGCTGTTTTTT. Residues: CASRRDGTGELFF.

This chain connects TRBV18 to TRBJ2-6, with 9 bases fitting TRBD2. The germline V gene encodes CDR1 KGHSH and CDR2 LQKENI. The CDR3 runs 17 residues. With 3 bases clipped from V and 3 bases from J, the junction kept 6 bases outside the gene matches. CDR3 loop: CASSPTSGEGGANVLTF. The DNA of the CDR3 is TGTGCCAGCTCACCGACTAGCGGAGAGGGTGGGGCCAACGTCCTGACTTTC.

This clone has a handful of counts. This chain connects TRBV7-9 to TRBJ2-7, with 14 bases that match TRBD2. The J segment lost 6 bases and the V segment lost 3 bases, leaving 10 bases of the junction unmatched. CDR1 and CDR2 (germline): SEHNR, FQNEAQ (reference sequence). The CDR3 totals 17 residues. This chain's CDR3 is CASSFPGTSGSPREQYF. Written as DNA, the CDR3 is TGTGCCAGCAGCTTTCCCGGGACTAGCGGGAGCCCTCGCGAGCAGTACTTC.

Regarding this clone: The same CDR3 also results from other DNA sequences found in this sample. This chain links TRBV5-1 with TRBJ1-4; TRBD1 aligns across 8 bases. The CDR3 contains 15 residues. Unmatched junction bases numbered 3, after V lost 0 bases and J lost 5 bases. Germline values: CDR1 SGHRS, CDR2 YFSETQ. CDR3 in amino acids: CASSLVTGANEKLFF. The DNA for the CDR3 is TGCGCCAGCAGCTTGGTGACAGGGGCGAATGAAAAACTGTTTTTT.

A note on this clone: Distinct nucleotide sequences in the sample also encode this CDR3. The CDR3 here is CASSQTRTEAFF. DNA of the CDR3: TGCGCCAGCAGCCAGACACGAACTGAAGCTTTCTTT. The chain carries TRBV4-1 and TRBJ1-1; D is uncertain. CDR1 is MGHRA, CDR2 YSYEKL, per germline. The V gene lost 3 bases and the J gene lost 5 bases, with 7 bases spanning the gap. The CDR3 spans 12 residues.

The chain uses TRBV5-4 and TRBJ2-6; no clear D gene. This CDR3 is 16 amino acids long. CDR1 is SGHNT, CDR2 YYREEE, per germline (reference sequence). Deletions cut 0 bases from V and 0 bases from J, with 7 bases between. The CDR3 DNA sequence: TGTGCCAGCAGCTTGGGATCCTCCTCTGGGGCCAACGTCCTGACTTTC. Amino acid sequence: CASSLGSSSGANVLTF.

This clone was seen just once. This chain uses TRBV7-6 with TRBJ1-1; D not certain. Germline V gene sequence: CDR1 SGHVS, CDR2 FNYEAQ. This CDR3 is 15 amino acids long. Trimming cost V 5 bases and J 1 base, with 14 bases left between them. This CDR3 is CASSQQSRPNTEAFF. The CDR3 nucleotides are TGTGCCAGCAGCCAACAGAGTAGGCCGAACACTGAAGCTTTCTTT. Variable domain in full (rest from reference TRBV7-6 and TRBJ1-1): GAGVSQSPRYKVTKRGQDVALRCDPISGHVSLYWYRQALGQGPEFLTYFNYEAQQDKSGLPNDRFSAERPEGSISTLTIQRTEQRDSAMYRCASSQQSRPNTEAFFGQGTRLTVV.

The CDR3 is CASSLDRVNTIYF. CDR3 nucleotides: TGTGCCAGCAGCTTGGACAGGGTAAACACCATATATTTT. The chain has TRBV5-4 and TRBJ1-3, with a possible D match to TRBD1 (6 bases). CDR3 length: 13 residues. Germline CDR1 and CDR2: SGHNT and YYREEE (reference sequence). V gave up 0 bases and J gave up 6 bases, with 7 bases separating them.

This chain joins TRBV5-1 and TRBJ1-1; 7 bases match TRBD1. After removal of 4 bases from V and 0 bases from J, the junction contained 9 bases not matched to a gene. Germline values: CDR1 SGHRS, CDR2 YFSETQ. The CDR3 covers 16 residues. CDR3 coding DNA: TGCGCCAGCAGCCTTGGGACAGTTAGTATGAACACTGAAGCTTTCTTT. Translating gives CASSLGTVSMNTEAFF.

This sequence joins TRBV11-3 and TRBJ2-2; 8 nucleotides line up with TRBD2. CDR3 length: 16 residues. Germline CDR1 SGHNT, CDR2 YENEEA. Trimming removed 2 bases from V and 4 bases from J; junction bases left unmatched: 6. The chain's CDR3 is CASSLRAGVATGELFF. CDR3 coding DNA: TGTGCCAGCAGCTTACGAGCGGGAGTCGCCACCGGGGAGCTGTTTTTT. The whole variable domain, filled in from reference TRBV11-3 and TRBJ2-2, reads EAGVVQSPRYKIIEKKQPVAFWCNPISGHNTLYWYLQNLGQGPELLIRYENEEAVDDSQLPKDRFSAERLKGVDSTLKIQPAELGDSAVYLCASSLRAGVATGELFFGEGSRLTVL.

This clone was counted only a few times. The chain joins TRBV19 to TRBJ2-3, with 10 bases aligning to TRBD2. Germline loops: CDR1 LNHDA, CDR2 SQIVND (reference sequence). The CDR3 loop spans 16 amino acids. V shed 4 bases, J shed 1 base, and the junction held 5 bases outside the gene matches. CDR3 loop: CASSTGLATGTDTQYF. CDR3 nucleotide sequence: TGTGCCAGTAGTACGGGACTAGCGACCGGCACAGATACGCAGTATTTT.

The chain uses TRBV19 and TRBJ2-7; 8 nucleotides line up with TRBD1. The V and J ends lost 5 bases and 3 bases, in that order; junction bases with no gene match: 6. This CDR3 contains 14 residues. Germline lookup yields CDR1 LNHDA and CDR2 SQIVND (reference sequence). The CDR3 DNA reads TGTGCCAGTAGTCAGACAGGGGATTTCTACGAGCAGTACTTC. This sequence encodes CASSQTGDFYEQYF.

This clone turned up a few times. This chain connects TRBV27 to TRBJ2-7, with D perhaps TRBD2 (6 bases). Between the trimmed V and J ends, which lost 5 bases and 5 bases, there was a span of 16 bases. The CDR3 runs to 14 residues. Germline-derived CDR1 and CDR2 are MNHEY and SMNVEV (reference sequence). The CDR3 region is CASSPLASRDEQYF. The CDR3 nucleotides read TGTGCCAGCAGTCCCCTAGCGAGTCGAGACGAGCAGTACTTC.

The rearrangement uses TRBV7-8 and TRBJ2-2; 7 positions match TRBD2. The V gene's germline CDR1 is SGHVS and CDR2 FQNEAQ. The CDR3 is 15 amino acids. V shed 5 bases, J shed 0 bases, and the junction held 3 bases outside the gene matches. The CDR3 coding sequence is TGTGCCAGCAGCCTTACTAGCGCGAACACCGGGGAGCTGTTTTTT. This codes for CASSLTSANTGELFF.

The rearrangement joins TRBV7-3 to TRBJ2-1, with TRBD1 as a possible D gene (6 bases). The CDR3 consists of 15 residues. Germline V gene data show CDR1 as SGHTA and CDR2 as FQGTGA. Trimming removed 5 bases from V and 0 bases from J, with 11 bases in between. Here the CDR3 reads CASSLTGSSYNEQFF. Written as DNA, the CDR3 is TGTGCCAGCAGCCTCACAGGGAGCTCCTACAATGAGCAGTTCTTC.

The gene calls are TRBV10-1 and TRBJ2-1; TRBD2 aligns across 9 bases. Germline V gives CDR1 WNHNN, CDR2 SYGVQD (reference sequence). The CDR3 is made up of 18 amino acids. The junction had 19 bases not matched to a gene; V was cut back by 7 bases and J by 6 bases. The CDR3 loop reads CASTITLLAGRSRNEQFF. CDR3 bases: TGCGCCAGCACAATCACACTTCTAGCGGGAAGGTCGCGCAATGAGCAGTTCTTC.

This chain uses TRBV27 with TRBJ1-4, with TRBD1 matching over 9 bases. Trimming removed 3 bases from V and 6 bases from J; junction bases left unmatched: 11. The CDR3 contains 17 residues. CDR1 MNHEY and CDR2 SMNVEV come from the germline V gene (reference sequence). The CDR3, as DNA: TGTGCCAGCAGTTTCTGGGGACAGGGAATTCGGGATGAAAAACTGTTTTTT. It is translated as CASSFWGQGIRDEKLFF.

This chain joins TRBV6-1 and TRBJ1-5, with 7 bases aligning to TRBD1. With V trimmed by 8 bases and J by 4 bases, 8 bases remained unmatched. The V gene's germline CDR1 is MNHNS and CDR2 SASEGT. The CDR3 is 14 residues long. CDR3 in DNA: TGTGCCAGCGGCTTGATACAGGGGAATCAGCCCCAGCATTTT. Encoded protein: CASGLIQGNQPQHF.

This chain links TRBV7-9 with TRBJ2-1; a weak D match, TRBD2 (6 bases). CDR1 SEHNR and CDR2 FQNEAQ come from the germline V gene (reference sequence). V lost 4 bases and J lost 9, with 19 bases in between. The CDR3 is 15 amino acids. CDR3 in DNA: TGTGCCAGCAGCTCTAGCGAGACGGGGTCCGGTGAGCAGTTCTTC. Translated, it gives CASSSSETGSGEQFF.